The TCR beta chain under discussion was sequenced for a study of patients and donors after allogeneic stem cell transplantation. TCRdb used MiXCR to reprocess the RT-PCR reads, holding one entry per CDR3 protein. The sample includes under 200,000 distinct CDR3 sequences, approximately 28% of them seen just once. This clonotype was seen a handful of times. Sequences were obtained from blood, either unsorted or a sorted T cell fraction (not recorded which). This clonotype was obtained from a human donor who was either an allogeneic HSCT recipient or a stem cell or donor lymphocyte infusion donor (not recorded which). It is not recorded whose cells these are; they may come from a transplant donor.

The CDR3 loop is CSVEVELGGGYNEQFF. CDR3 nucleotides: TGCAGCGTTGAAGTCGAGCTAGGCGGGGGATACAATGAGCAGTTCTTC. This chain uses TRBV29-1 with TRBJ2-1; TRBD2 agrees at 7 bases. The J segment lost 4 bases and the V segment lost 1 base, leaving 10 bases of the junction unmatched. This CDR3 spans 16 amino acids. Germline CDR1 and CDR2: SQVTM and ANQGSEA.